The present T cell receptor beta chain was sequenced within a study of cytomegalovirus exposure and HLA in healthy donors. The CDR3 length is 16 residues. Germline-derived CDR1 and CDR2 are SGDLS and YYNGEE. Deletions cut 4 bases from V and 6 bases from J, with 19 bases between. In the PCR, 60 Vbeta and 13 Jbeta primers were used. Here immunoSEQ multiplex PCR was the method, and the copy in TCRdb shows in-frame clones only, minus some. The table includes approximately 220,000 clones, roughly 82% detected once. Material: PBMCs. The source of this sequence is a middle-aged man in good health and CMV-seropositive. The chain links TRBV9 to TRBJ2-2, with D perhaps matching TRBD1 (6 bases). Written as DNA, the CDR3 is TGTGCCAGCAGCACGCGGATGGACAGTTTTCCCGGGGAGCTGTTTTTT. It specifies CASSTRMDSFPGELFF.